A selection of T cell receptor beta chains follows, all from one sample in a study of T cells after yellow fever vaccination. A single record per CDR3 protein comes from TCRdb applying MiXCR to the 5' RACE reads. The table records 50,000 to 65,000 distinct CDR3 sequences, about 6.3% of them present only once. The sequencing used CD8+ T cells not binding an NS4B(214-222) dextramer, sorted from PBMCs, collected about 49 days after the first yellow fever vaccination. These TCRs come from a man between 18 and 35 years old who received the YFV17D yellow fever vaccine. Each CDR3 is given with its conserved first and last residue. Each record gives: J gene, clone size, V gene, D gene, CDR3 protein, CDR3 DNA. The D gene is left open where the match is weak. Not all rows give a size; the values are once, few, many and, for expanded clones, a class.

>TRBJ2-5|many|TRBV2|NA
CASRELVPQETQYF
TGTGCCAGCAGGGAACTAGTCCCGCAAGAGACCCAGTACTTC
>TRBJ2-7|many|TRBV9|TRBD1
CASSVTGEDEQYF
TGTGCCAGCAGCGTGACAGGGGAGGACGAGCAGTACTTC
>TRBJ1-2|NA|TRBV6-2/TRBV6-3|NA
CASGGSWGYTF
TGTGCCAGCGGAGGGAGTTGGGGCTACACCTTC
>TRBJ1-2|few|TRBV4-3|NA
CASSQGAGSGYGYTF
TGCGCCAGCAGCCAGGGGGCGGGGTCGGGCTATGGCTACACCTTC
>TRBJ2-3|NA|TRBV5-4|TRBD1
CASSLQGSTDTQYF
TGTGCCAGCAGCTTACAGGGGAGCACAGATACGCAGTATTTT
>TRBJ1-6|few|TRBV9|TRBD1
CASSSYRGKDSPLHF
TGTGCCAGCAGCTCCTACAGGGGAAAAGATTCACCCCTCCACTTT
>TRBJ2-1|NA|TRBV4-3|TRBD1
CASSPGGGQGFNEQFF
TGCGCCAGCAGCCCCGGCGGGGGACAGGGATTTAATGAGCAGTTCTTC
>TRBJ2-5|many|TRBV12-5|TRBD1
CASGPPGQGDETQYF
TGTGCTAGTGGTCCCCCGGGACAGGGGGACGAGACCCAGTACTTC
>TRBJ2-5|NA|TRBV30|NA
CAWSVRVLVLETQYF
TGTGCCTGGAGTGTACGGGTCTTAGTGTTGGAGACCCAGTACTTC
>TRBJ2-2|many|TRBV5-1|NA
CASSRGTRQLNTGELFF
TGCGCCAGCAGCCGGGGGACAAGGCAATTGAACACCGGGGAGCTGTTTTTT
>TRBJ1-1|many|TRBV29-1|NA
CSVEPTDTNTEAFF
TGCAGCGTTGAACCGACAGACACGAACACTGAAGCTTTCTTT
>TRBJ2-2|few|TRBV20-1|NA
CSARDVHPGELFF
TGCAGTGCTAGAGACGTACACCCCGGGGAGCTGTTTTTT
>TRBJ1-5|NA|TRBV25-1|NA
CASSDGYSNQPQHF
TGTGCCAGCAGTGACGGTTATAGCAATCAGCCCCAGCATTTT
>TRBJ2-3|NA|TRBV6-2/TRBV6-3|NA
CASSYTSNTDTQYF
TGTGCCAGCAGTTACACATCCAACACAGATACGCAGTATTTT
>TRBJ2-2|NA|TRBV20-1|NA
CSVEEANTGELFF
TGCAGTGTAGAAGAGGCGAACACCGGGGAGCTGTTTTTT